This T cell receptor (beta chain) was observed in a study of cytomegalovirus exposure and HLA in healthy donors. Study-wide context: A prior analysis found 90 million to 120 million unique TCR beta sequences from 170 million or so T cells. Findings of the study overall: Cytomegalovirus status was reportedly diagnosed by the classifier with high specificity and sensitivity. Analysis was performed later, and it showed HLA-associated TCR beta chains to be more clonally expanded than equally common others.

The PCR contained 60 Vbeta and 13 Jbeta primers. Generated by immunoSEQ multiplex PCR, the TCRdb table keeps only in-frame clones and is missing some. This sample carries approximately 170,000 clones, roughly 72% of them seen once, and the ten largest clones take about 1.6%. Every donor was a healthy person donating bone marrow. The J segment lost 5 bases and the V segment lost 2 bases, leaving 13 bases of the junction unmatched. This CDR3 is 18 amino acids long. Germline V lookup: CDR1 SGHVS, CDR2 FQNEAQ. A note on this clone: What it recognizes is unknown.

The chain is built from TRBV7-8 and TRBJ2-2; 8 nucleotides align to TRBD2. The TCR originated in a man aged 35 to 55 in good health and CMV-seronegative. The sample comprised PBMCs. CDR3 in amino acids: CASSLRTSRSGGTGELFF. The CDR3 DNA reads TGTGCCAGCAGCTTACGGACTAGCCGGAGTGGGGGGACCGGGGAGCTGTTTTTT.